The 22 T cell receptor beta chains presented below share a single source sample, sequenced in a study of cytomegalovirus exposure and HLA in healthy donors. The PCR had 60 Vbeta and 13 Jbeta primers. Clones were sequenced by immunoSEQ multiplex PCR, and TCRdb holds only the in-frame ones, with some missing. Across around 65,000 clones, the top ten clones capture approximately 16% of the sample. Sequenced material: PBMCs. The origin of the receptors is a boy younger than 18 in good health and CMV-seronegative.

V usage is TRBV9 and J usage is TRBJ2-5; weak D call: TRBD2 (5 bases). Deletions cut 0 bases from V and 4 bases from J, with 16 bases between. Germline V gene lookup returns CDR1 SGDLS and CDR2 YYNGEE. CDR3 size: 16 residues. CDR3 residues: CASSVEPSPLLETQYF. The CDR3, as DNA: TGTGCCAGCAGCGTAGAGCCTAGCCCACTTTTAGAGACCCAGTACTTC.

The V call is TRBV7-9, the J call TRBJ2-7; 7 nucleotides agree with TRBD1. The CDR3 is 15 amino acids. Germline CDR1 reads SEHNR; CDR2 reads FQNEAQ (reference sequence). V lost 4 bases, J lost 2 bases, and 8 bases stayed unmatched. CDR3 amino acids: CASSSLDRAAYEQYF. The CDR3 DNA reads as TGTGCCAGCAGCTCACTCGACAGGGCGGCCTACGAGCAGTACTTC.

CDR3 residues: CASSGTGEWNTEAFF. The CDR3 nucleotides are TGTGCCAGCAGTGGCACAGGCGAATGGAACACTGAAGCTTTCTTT. This chain links TRBV6-1 with TRBJ1-1; possible D gene TRBD1, 5 bases. The V and J ends lost 4 bases and 1 base respectively, with 13 bases between them. From germline, CDR1 is MNHNS and CDR2 SASEGT. This CDR3 comprises 15 residues.

This chain uses TRBV4-2 with TRBJ1-5; D is unresolved. The V end lost 3 bases, the J end lost 4 bases, and 19 bases lay between the germline ends. The CDR3 has 17 residues. From germline, CDR1 is LGHNA and CDR2 YNFKEQ. The CDR3 nucleotides read TGTGCCAGCAGCCAGCTTTTCGACAAGGCCGGTAATCAGCCCCAGCATTTT. Translation: CASSQLFDKAGNQPQHF.

The chain has TRBV5-1 and TRBJ1-4, with D perhaps matching TRBD1 (6 bases). CDR1 and CDR2 (germline): SGHRS, YFSETQ. The germline V and J ends were trimmed by 7 bases and 8 bases, with 21 bases remaining between them. The CDR3 covers 15 residues. The CDR3 loop reads CASGEQGLSREKLFF. The CDR3 DNA is TGCGCCAGCGGGGAACAGGGTTTGTCGCGCGAAAAACTGTTTTTT.

V gene TRBV19 combines with J gene TRBJ2-2, with TRBD2 as a possible D gene (6 bases). The CDR3 totals 14 residues. Looked up from germline, CDR1 is LNHDA and CDR2 is SQIVND (reference sequence). V lost 4 bases, J lost 5 bases, and 11 bases lay in between. The CDR3 is CASSTLAGTGELFF. The CDR3 nucleotides are TGTGCCAGTAGTACCCTGGCGGGGACCGGGGAGCTGTTTTTT.

V is TRBV6-5 and J is TRBJ2-7; TRBD1 is a possible D gene (6 bases). The CDR3 is made up of 15 amino acids. From germline, CDR1 is MNHEY and CDR2 SVGAGI. V shed 6 bases and J shed 0 bases, with 15 bases lying between them. This chain's CDR3 is CASSPRGRPSYEQYF. The CDR3 DNA reads as TGTGCCAGCAGCCCCAGGGGCAGGCCCTCCTACGAGCAGTACTTC.

The chain is built from TRBV6-6 and TRBJ2-5; TRBD2 matches 9 bases. Near its end, the DNA agrees better with TRBJ2-7, so the J call may be wrong. The CDR3 loop spans 16 amino acids. CDR1 is MNHNY, CDR2 SVGAGI, per germline (reference sequence). This CDR3 is CASSGESSGRLYEQYF. In DNA form, the CDR3 reads TGTGCCAGCAGTGGGGAAAGTAGCGGGAGACTTTACGAGCAGTACTTC.

The rearrangement links TRBV6-5 to TRBJ1-2; 10 bases fit TRBD1. The V gene end was trimmed by 0 bases and the J gene end by 8 bases; junction bases not matched to a gene: 6. CDR1 is MNHEY and CDR2 is SVGAGI in the germline V gene. This CDR3 has 15 residues. The CDR3 loop reads CASSYSSGTGVGYTF. The CDR3 region has the DNA TGTGCCAGCAGTTACTCCTCCGGGACAGGGGTCGGCTACACCTTC.

V usage is TRBV28 and J usage is TRBJ1-4; D perhaps matches TRBD1 (5 bases). Trimming removed 6 bases from V and 3 bases from J, with 17 bases in between. From germline, CDR1 is MDHEN and CDR2 SYDVKM. The CDR3 runs 16 residues. The CDR3 DNA is TGTGCCAGCAGCCCTTCGGGGACGGGGGCTAATGAAAAACTGTTTTTT. As protein: CASSPSGTGANEKLFF.

The V and J genes are TRBV11-3 and TRBJ2-7; 9 bases are shared with TRBD1. Germline trimming cut 5 bases from V and 3 bases from J; bases unmatched to any gene: 8. This CDR3 contains 15 residues. Germline lookup yields CDR1 SGHNT and CDR2 YENEEA. The CDR3 here is CASSPGQGENYEQYF. The CDR3, as DNA: TGTGCCAGCAGCCCGGGACAGGGAGAGAACTACGAGCAGTACTTC.

V and J are TRBV2 and TRBJ2-3; weak D call: TRBD2 (6 bases). Trimming cost V 8 bases and J 0 bases, with 15 bases left between them. The CDR3 length is 15 residues. The germline V gene has CDR1 SNHLY and CDR2 FYNNEI. The DNA of the CDR3 is TGTGCCAGCCTAAAGGAGGGACTGAGCACAGATACGCAGTATTTT. This encodes CASLKEGLSTDTQYF.

The chain combines TRBV7-8 with TRBJ1-5; 7 bases line up with TRBD1. From germline, CDR1 is SGHVS and CDR2 FQNEAQ. The CDR3 extends over 14 amino acids. V lost 3 bases, J lost 1 base, and 0 bases stayed unmatched. The CDR3 spells CASSLTGSNQPQHF. For the CDR3, the DNA is TGTGCCAGCAGCTTGACAGGGAGCAATCAGCCCCAGCATTTT.

This chain links TRBV5-6 with TRBJ1-5; 7 bases agree with TRBD1. Germline V gene data show CDR1 as SGHDT and CDR2 as YYEEEE. The CDR3 has 14 residues. V shed 3 bases and J 3 bases; nucleotides not matched to a gene: 3. The CDR3 DNA follows: TGTGCCAGCAGCTCGGACAGGCACAATCAGCCCCAGCATTTT. Translated: CASSSDRHNQPQHF.

This rearrangement joins TRBV30 to TRBJ1-2; 7 bases match TRBD1. The germline CDR1 and CDR2 sequences are GTSNPN and SVGIG (reference sequence). This CDR3 spans 12 amino acids. The junction had 4 bases not matched to a gene; V was cut back by 4 bases and J by 5 bases. CDR3 region: CAWKEQGYGYTF. For the CDR3, the DNA is TGTGCCTGGAAGGAACAGGGGTATGGCTACACCTTC. The variable domain in full, completed from reference TRBV30 and TRBJ1-2, reads SQTIHQWPATLVQPVGSPLSLECTVEGTSNPNLYWYRQAAGRGLQLLFYSVGIGQISSEVPQNLSASRPQDRQFILSSKKLLLSDSGFYLCAWKEQGYGYTFGSGTRLTVV.

The chain employs TRBV30 and TRBJ2-7; the match to TRBD2 covers 9 bases. J lost 4 bases, V lost 0 bases, and 7 bases had no gene match. Per germline, CDR1 GTSNPN and CDR2 SVGIG (reference sequence). This CDR3 spans 15 amino acids. The chain's CDR3 is CAWSVPGLASYEQYF. In DNA form, the CDR3 reads TGTGCCTGGAGTGTCCCGGGACTAGCTTCGTACGAGCAGTACTTC. The variable domain in full, with the rest retrieved from reference TRBV30 and TRBJ2-7, is SQTIHQWPATLVQPVGSPLSLECTVEGTSNPNLYWYRQAAGRGLQLLFYSVGIGQISSEVPQNLSASRPQDRQFILSSKKLLLSDSGFYLCAWSVPGLASYEQYFGPGTRLTVT.

The CDR3 bases are TGTGCCTGGGAAAAGAGACAGGGAAAGGGCACTGAAGCTTTCTTT. Translation: CAWEKRQGKGTEAFF. The rearrangement uses TRBV30 and TRBJ1-1; 7 bases agree with TRBD1. CDR1 GTSNPN and CDR2 SVGIG come from the germline V gene (reference sequence). V lost 5 bases and J lost 4; bases outside the gene matches: 13. The CDR3 runs 15 residues. The full variable domain, with the rest looked up from reference TRBV30 and TRBJ1-1, is SQTIHQWPATLVQPVGSPLSLECTVEGTSNPNLYWYRQAAGRGLQLLFYSVGIGQISSEVPQNLSASRPQDRQFILSSKKLLLSDSGFYLCAWEKRQGKGTEAFFGQGTRLTVV.

The V gene is TRBV5-1, the J gene TRBJ1-1; a possible D gene is TRBD1 (6 bases). The CDR3 consists of 15 residues. V dropped 3 bases and J dropped 1 base, with 13 bases sitting between them. Germline lookup yields CDR1 SGHRS and CDR2 YFSETQ. CDR3 region: CASSSDRWTNTEAFF. The CDR3 nucleotides are TGCGCCAGCAGCTCCGACAGGTGGACGAACACTGAAGCTTTCTTT.

The gene calls are TRBV10-2 and TRBJ1-5; 7 bases map to TRBD1. V lost 3 bases to trimming and J lost 5 bases; unmatched junction nucleotides: 10. This CDR3 has 16 residues. From germline, CDR1 is WSHSY and CDR2 SAAADI. The chain's CDR3 is CASSDAGTEPHQPQHF. CDR3 DNA: TGCGCCAGCAGTGACGCCGGGACAGAGCCCCATCAGCCCCAGCATTTT.

The V and J genes are TRBV12-5 and TRBJ2-5, with D possibly matching TRBD2 (6 bases). The CDR3 is made up of 15 amino acids. Germline CDR1 reads LGHNT; CDR2 reads FRNRAP. Trimming took 3 bases from V and 1 from J, leaving 12 bases between them. The CDR3 DNA is TGTGCTAGTGGTTTAGGCGGGGTTGGCCAAGAGACCCAGTACTTC. This translates into CASGLGGVGQETQYF.

The rearrangement uses TRBV5-1 and TRBJ1-5; D is undetermined. V was trimmed by 4 bases and J by 8 bases, leaving 13 bases between them. Germline V CDR1 and CDR2: SGHRS, YFSETQ. The CDR3 runs 13 residues. The CDR3 sequence: CASSVGPGEPQHF. The CDR3 DNA reads as TGCGCCAGCAGCGTTGGCCCCGGGGAGCCCCAGCATTTT.

The chain has TRBV12-2 and TRBJ2-7; no check of the table's D call, TRBD2, against the DNA was made. TRBV12-2 has pseudogene status. The CDR3 contains 16 residues. Here the CDR3 reads CASRLGLAGGPYEQYF. The CDR3 bases are TGTGCAAGTCGCTTAGGTCTAGCGGGAGGGCCCTACGAGCAGTACTTC.